These T cell receptor beta chains were read from a single sample in a study of T cell changes during pregnancy in multiple sclerosis. Assay: immunoSEQ multiplex PCR; the TCRdb copy retains only in-frame clones and omits some. The table lists about 46,000 clones, 80% to 95% of them singletons, with around 10% in the top ten. Here the sequenced sample was CD8+ T cells from peripheral blood mononuclear cells, taken after pregnancy. The receptors originated from a female donor with multiple sclerosis, enrolled in a pregnancy study. The CDR3 runs from the conserved cysteine through the conserved F or W. The D gene is left open where the match is weak. Clone size, where shown, is once, few, many, or a class for clones that have expanded.

J gene: TRBJ1-5
clone size: NA
V gene: TRBV5-4
D gene: NA
CDR3 protein: CASSSQGLGNQPQHF
CDR3 DNA: TGTGCCAGCAGCTCCCAGGGCTTGGGCAATCAGCCCCAGCATTTT

J gene: TRBJ1-5
clone size: NA
V gene: TRBV19
D gene: TRBD1
CDR3 protein: CASSILQGVGNQPQHF
CDR3 DNA: TGTGCCAGTAGTATCCTACAGGGGGTGGGAAATCAGCCCCAGCATTTT

J gene: TRBJ2-7
clone size: NA
V gene: TRBV19
D gene: TRBD1
CDR3 protein: CASGDRVNHEQYF
CDR3 DNA: TGTGCCAGCGGCGACAGGGTTAACCACGAGCAGTACTTC

J gene: TRBJ2-3
clone size: NA
V gene: TRBV9
D gene: TRBD2
CDR3 protein: CASSVEGLAGGIQYF
CDR3 DNA: TGTGCCAGCAGCGTAGAGGGACTAGCGGGGGGGATTCAGTATTTT

J gene: TRBJ2-3
clone size: NA
V gene: TRBV9
D gene: TRBD2
CDR3 protein: CASSDPSLAGSIPDTQYF
CDR3 DNA: TGTGCCAGCAGCGACCCGAGTCTAGCGGGATCCATCCCAGATACGCAGTATTTT

J gene: TRBJ2-3
clone size: NA
V gene: TRBV9
D gene: NA
CDR3 protein: CASSASGVGGMAQYF
CDR3 DNA: TGTGCCAGCAGCGCCTCAGGGGTAGGGGGTATGGCGCAGTATTTT

J gene: TRBJ1-6
clone size: NA
V gene: TRBV4-3
D gene: NA
CDR3 protein: CASSQGIVVQVNSPLHF
CDR3 DNA: TGCGCCAGCAGCCAAGGAATTGTGGTACAGGTTAATTCACCCCTCCACTTT

J gene: TRBJ2-5
clone size: NA
V gene: TRBV10-3
D gene: NA
CDR3 protein: CAISDPAEGVEETQYF
CDR3 DNA: TGTGCCATCAGTGATCCCGCGGAAGGGGTTGAGGAGACCCAGTACTTC

J gene: TRBJ1-2
clone size: NA
V gene: TRBV19
D gene: TRBD1
CDR3 protein: CASSIGQGNYGYTF
CDR3 DNA: TGTGCCAGTAGTATAGGACAGGGGAACTATGGCTACACCTTC

J gene: TRBJ2-1
clone size: NA
V gene: TRBV29-1
D gene: TRBD2
CDR3 protein: CSVDGTSGRENYNEQFF
CDR3 DNA: TGCAGCGTCGACGGGACTAGCGGGAGGGAAAATTACAATGAGCAGTTCTTC

J gene: TRBJ2-7
clone size: once
V gene: TRBV14
D gene: TRBD1
CDR3 protein: CASSLLPGFGTGDYEQYF
CDR3 DNA: TGTGCCAGCAGCCTCCTCCCCGGATTCGGGACAGGGGACTACGAGCAGTACTTC

J gene: TRBJ1-4
clone size: NA
V gene: TRBV30
D gene: NA
CDR3 protein: CAWSKGVSGEKLFF
CDR3 DNA: TGTGCCTGGAGTAAGGGAGTTTCGGGCGAAAAACTGTTTTTT

J gene: TRBJ2-6
clone size: NA
V gene: TRBV7-9
D gene: NA
CDR3 protein: CASSSRGRVRAGANVLTF
CDR3 DNA: TGTGCCAGCAGCTCCCGCGGTAGGGTGAGGGCTGGGGCCAACGTCCTGACTTTC

J gene: TRBJ1-2
clone size: NA
V gene: TRBV25-1
D gene: NA
CDR3 protein: CASSELGPRGRGYGYTF
CDR3 DNA: TGTGCCAGCAGTGAATTGGGGCCGAGGGGGAGAGGCTATGGCTACACCTTC

J gene: TRBJ1-6
clone size: NA
V gene: TRBV7-2
D gene: NA
CDR3 protein: CASSSGDSPLHF
CDR3 DNA: TGTGCCAGCAGTTCAGGGGATTCACCCCTCCACTTT

J gene: TRBJ1-2
clone size: once
V gene: TRBV7-6
D gene: NA
CDR3 protein: CASSLGPGNYGYTF
CDR3 DNA: TGTGCCAGCAGCTTAGGGCCAGGGAACTATGGCTACACCTTC

J gene: TRBJ1-1
clone size: NA
V gene: TRBV14
D gene: NA
CDR3 protein: CASSQDIGTEAFF
CDR3 DNA: TGTGCCAGCAGCCAAGATATCGGCACTGAAGCTTTCTTT

J gene: TRBJ1-1
clone size: NA
V gene: TRBV7-9
D gene: TRBD1
CDR3 protein: CASSPTTGERSTEAFF
CDR3 DNA: TGTGCCAGCAGCCCTACGACAGGGGAAAGGAGCACTGAAGCTTTCTTT

J gene: TRBJ1-2
clone size: NA
V gene: TRBV5-4
D gene: NA
CDR3 protein: CASSKWGHSSYGYTF
CDR3 DNA: TGTGCCAGCAGCAAGTGGGGCCACTCAAGCTATGGCTACACCTTC

J gene: TRBJ2-7
clone size: NA
V gene: TRBV10-3
D gene: NA
CDR3 protein: CAISDDRRDYEQYF
CDR3 DNA: TGTGCCATCAGTGACGACCGACGGGACTACGAGCAGTACTTC

J gene: TRBJ1-6
clone size: NA
V gene: TRBV6-1
D gene: TRBD1
CDR3 protein: CASSGTGNSPLHF
CDR3 DNA: TGTGCCAGCAGTGGGACAGGTAATTCACCCCTCCACTTT

J gene: TRBJ1-2
clone size: once
V gene: TRBV28
D gene: NA
CDR3 protein: CASTEVAGNYGYTF
CDR3 DNA: TGTGCCAGCACTGAGGTGGCGGGAAACTATGGCTACACCTTC

J gene: TRBJ1-1
clone size: NA
V gene: TRBV5-6
D gene: NA
CDR3 protein: CASSLGGDTEAFF
CDR3 DNA: TGTGCCAGCAGCTTGGGGGGGGACACTGAAGCTTTCTTT

J gene: TRBJ2-7
clone size: NA
V gene: TRBV6-5
D gene: NA
CDR3 protein: CASSYGQIYEQYF
CDR3 DNA: TGTGCCAGCAGTTACGGGCAGATATACGAGCAGTACTTC

J gene: TRBJ2-7
clone size: NA
V gene: TRBV19
D gene: NA
CDR3 protein: CASSISLWTRDTYEQYF
CDR3 DNA: TGTGCCAGTAGTATTTCTTTATGGACGAGGGACACCTACGAGCAGTACTTC

J gene: TRBJ2-3
clone size: once
V gene: TRBV27
D gene: NA
CDR3 protein: CASSPIPGFTDTQYF
CDR3 DNA: TGTGCCAGCAGTCCGATACCAGGGTTCACAGATACGCAGTATTTT

J gene: TRBJ2-6
clone size: NA
V gene: TRBV7-9
D gene: NA
CDR3 protein: CASSHDSSGANVLTF
CDR3 DNA: TGTGCCAGCAGCCATGACAGCTCTGGGGCCAACGTCCTGACTTTC

J gene: TRBJ1-1
clone size: NA
V gene: TRBV9
D gene: TRBD1
CDR3 protein: CASSPRTGGREAFF
CDR3 DNA: TGTGCCAGCAGCCCCCGGACAGGGGGCCGTGAAGCTTTCTTT

J gene: TRBJ2-4
clone size: NA
V gene: TRBV19
D gene: TRBD1
CDR3 protein: CASSIDPPGGRAKNIQYF
CDR3 DNA: TGTGCCAGTAGTATAGATCCCCCAGGGGGAAGAGCCAAAAACATTCAGTACTTC

J gene: TRBJ1-1
clone size: NA
V gene: TRBV5-1
D gene: NA
CDR3 protein: CASSSLTDTEAFF
CDR3 DNA: TGCGCCAGCAGCTCCCTAACAGACACTGAAGCTTTCTTT

J gene: TRBJ2-2
clone size: NA
V gene: TRBV29-1
D gene: TRBD2
CDR3 protein: CSVEGLAGGRAGELFF
CDR3 DNA: TGCAGCGTTGAAGGGCTAGCGGGGGGGCGCGCCGGGGAGCTGTTTTTT

J gene: TRBJ2-1
clone size: few
V gene: TRBV11-2
D gene: NA
CDR3 protein: CASSVTDEQFF
CDR3 DNA: TGTGCCAGCAGCGTAACGGATGAGCAGTTCTTC

J gene: TRBJ2-7
clone size: NA
V gene: TRBV19
D gene: TRBD2
CDR3 protein: CASRAGGSYEQYF
CDR3 DNA: TGTGCCAGTAGGGCGGGGGGATCCTACGAGCAGTACTTC

J gene: TRBJ2-3
clone size: NA
V gene: TRBV5-1
D gene: TRBD1
CDR3 protein: CASSLQGPGQRTDTQYF
CDR3 DNA: TGCGCCAGCAGCTTACAGGGGCCGGGTCAACGGACAGATACGCAGTATTTT

J gene: TRBJ1-1
clone size: once
V gene: TRBV20-1
D gene: TRBD1
CDR3 protein: CSAGTVRWAFF
CDR3 DNA: TGCAGTGCTGGGACAGTACGGTGGGCTTTCTTT

J gene: TRBJ2-3
clone size: NA
V gene: TRBV7-8
D gene: TRBD2
CDR3 protein: CASSPWFVAGETDTQYF
CDR3 DNA: TGTGCCAGCAGCCCTTGGTTCGTAGCGGGGGAGACAGATACGCAGTATTTT

J gene: TRBJ2-2
clone size: NA
V gene: TRBV7-3
D gene: NA
CDR3 protein: CASSGLGGNGELFF
CDR3 DNA: TGTGCCAGCAGCGGATTAGGGGGAAACGGGGAGCTGTTTTTT

J gene: TRBJ2-2
clone size: NA
V gene: TRBV6-5
D gene: NA
CDR3 protein: CASTPWDTNTGELFF
CDR3 DNA: TGTGCCAGCACCCCGTGGGACACGAACACCGGGGAGCTGTTTTTT

J gene: TRBJ2-7
clone size: NA
V gene: TRBV27
D gene: TRBD2
CDR3 protein: CASSLEASGRGEQYF
CDR3 DNA: TGTGCCAGCAGTTTGGAAGCTAGCGGGAGGGGCGAGCAGTACTTC

J gene: TRBJ2-7
clone size: NA
V gene: TRBV6-4
D gene: NA
CDR3 protein: CASGGVGGLYEQYF
CDR3 DNA: TGTGCCAGCGGAGGGGTGGGGGGACTGTACGAGCAGTACTTC

J gene: TRBJ2-7
clone size: NA
V gene: TRBV7-8
D gene: NA
CDR3 protein: CASSLALREQYF
CDR3 DNA: TGTGCCAGCAGCCTCGCCCTCAGGGAGCAGTACTTC

J gene: TRBJ2-7
clone size: NA
V gene: TRBV5-4
D gene: NA
CDR3 protein: CASSMSSYEQYF
CDR3 DNA: TGTGCCAGCAGTATGAGCTCCTACGAGCAGTACTTC

J gene: TRBJ1-4
clone size: NA
V gene: TRBV11-2
D gene: NA
CDR3 protein: CASSLDKEQLNEKLFF
CDR3 DNA: TGTGCCAGCAGCTTAGATAAAGAACAGCTTAATGAAAAACTGTTTTTT

J gene: TRBJ1-3
clone size: medium-sized
V gene: TRBV7-9
D gene: TRBD1
CDR3 protein: CASSPTAGQGKNTIYF
CDR3 DNA: TGTGCCAGCAGCCCGACCGCGGGACAGGGAAAAAACACCATATATTTT

J gene: TRBJ1-2
clone size: NA
V gene: TRBV2
D gene: NA
CDR3 protein: CASSEWAGDFYGYTF
CDR3 DNA: TGTGCCAGCAGTGAATGGGCAGGGGATTTCTATGGCTACACCTTC

J gene: TRBJ2-1
clone size: NA
V gene: TRBV19
D gene: TRBD2
CDR3 protein: CASSMTSGSLNEQFF
CDR3 DNA: TGTGCCAGTAGTATGACTAGCGGGAGTCTGAATGAGCAGTTCTTC

J gene: TRBJ1-1
clone size: NA
V gene: TRBV6-5
D gene: NA
CDR3 protein: CASLDIGLAEAFF
CDR3 DNA: TGTGCCAGCCTGGACATCGGCCTCGCCGAAGCTTTCTTT

J gene: TRBJ2-3
clone size: NA
V gene: TRBV9
D gene: TRBD2
CDR3 protein: CASSVRAGGRVSTDTQYF
CDR3 DNA: TGTGCCAGCAGCGTCCGGGCGGGGGGGCGAGTAAGCACAGATACGCAGTATTTT

J gene: TRBJ1-5
clone size: once
V gene: TRBV6-1
D gene: TRBD1
CDR3 protein: CASSMDRGRNQPQHF
CDR3 DNA: TGTGCCAGCAGTATGGACAGGGGGAGGAATCAGCCCCAGCATTTT

J gene: TRBJ2-7
clone size: NA
V gene: TRBV6-5
D gene: NA
CDR3 protein: CASTSASALAYEQYF
CDR3 DNA: TGTGCCAGCACCTCAGCATCGGCACTAGCCTACGAGCAGTACTTC

J gene: TRBJ2-1
clone size: NA
V gene: TRBV11-2
D gene: NA
CDR3 protein: CASSSSDLNEQFF
CDR3 DNA: TGTGCCAGCAGCTCGAGTGACTTGAATGAGCAGTTCTTC

J gene: TRBJ1-5
clone size: NA
V gene: TRBV15
D gene: NA
CDR3 protein: CATSRDRDNQPQHF
CDR3 DNA: TGTGCCACCAGCAGAGACAGGGACAATCAGCCCCAGCATTTT

J gene: TRBJ2-2
clone size: NA
V gene: TRBV14
D gene: TRBD2
CDR3 protein: CASSPWTSGENTGELFF
CDR3 DNA: TGTGCCAGCAGCCCCTGGACTAGCGGGGAAAACACCGGGGAGCTGTTTTTT

J gene: TRBJ1-2
clone size: NA
V gene: TRBV4-3
D gene: TRBD1
CDR3 protein: CASSLTTGGGYTF
CDR3 DNA: TGCGCCAGCAGCCTCACCACAGGGGGGGGCTACACCTTC

J gene: TRBJ1-5
clone size: few
V gene: TRBV10-3
D gene: NA
CDR3 protein: CAISSGDQPQHF
CDR3 DNA: TGTGCCATCAGTTCAGGGGATCAGCCCCAGCATTTT

J gene: TRBJ2-3
clone size: NA
V gene: TRBV9
D gene: TRBD2
CDR3 protein: CASSAYGGATDTQYF
CDR3 DNA: TGTGCCAGCAGCGCATACGGGGGGGCGACAGATACGCAGTATTTT

J gene: TRBJ1-1
clone size: NA
V gene: TRBV4-1
D gene: NA
CDR3 protein: CASSQDQKNTEAFF
CDR3 DNA: TGCGCCAGCAGCCAAGATCAGAAAAACACTGAAGCTTTCTTT

J gene: TRBJ1-5
clone size: NA
V gene: TRBV4-2
D gene: NA
CDR3 protein: CASSQDRGRVQPQHF
CDR3 DNA: TGTGCCAGCAGCCAAGATAGGGGTAGAGTTCAGCCCCAGCATTTT

J gene: TRBJ1-1
clone size: NA
V gene: TRBV6-1
D gene: NA
CDR3 protein: CASSTHRVNTEAFF
CDR3 DNA: TGTGCCAGCAGTACACACAGGGTTAACACTGAAGCTTTCTTT